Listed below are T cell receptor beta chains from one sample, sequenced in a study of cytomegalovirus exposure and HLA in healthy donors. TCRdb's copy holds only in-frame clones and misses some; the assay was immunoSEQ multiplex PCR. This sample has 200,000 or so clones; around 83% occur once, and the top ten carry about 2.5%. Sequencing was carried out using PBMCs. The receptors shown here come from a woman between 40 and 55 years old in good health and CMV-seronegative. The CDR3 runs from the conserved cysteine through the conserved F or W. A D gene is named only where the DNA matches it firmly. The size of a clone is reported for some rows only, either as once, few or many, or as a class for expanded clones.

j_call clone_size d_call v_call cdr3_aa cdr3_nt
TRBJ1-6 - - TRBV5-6 CASRLGSSYNSPLHF TGTGCCAGCAGATTAGGGAGCTCCTATAATTCACCCCTCCACTTT
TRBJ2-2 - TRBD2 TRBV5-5 CASSIAGGSVGELFF TGTGCCAGCAGCATAGCGGGAGGGTCCGTCGGGGAGCTGTTTTTT
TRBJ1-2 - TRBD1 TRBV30 CAWRGTGEYGYTF TGTGCCTGGAGGGGAACAGGGGAGTATGGCTACACCTTC
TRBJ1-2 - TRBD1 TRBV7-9 CASSVAGTGTYGYTF TGTGCCAGCAGCGTAGCCGGGACAGGGACCTATGGCTACACCTTC
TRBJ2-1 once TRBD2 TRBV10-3 CAIMGGRASNEQFF TGTGCCATCATGGGCGGGAGGGCCTCCAATGAGCAGTTCTTC
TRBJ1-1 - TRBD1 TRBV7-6 CASSLSGGEARRF TGTGCCAGCAGTCTGTCAGGGGGCGAAGCCAGGAGGTTT
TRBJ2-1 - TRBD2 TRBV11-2 CASSTPGSGGSSYNEQFF TGTGCCAGCAGCACCCCGGGTAGCGGGGGGAGCTCCTACAATGAGCAGTTCTTC
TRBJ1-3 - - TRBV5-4 CASSSGFSGNTIYF TGTGCCAGCAGCTCAGGGTTTTCTGGAAACACCATATATTTT
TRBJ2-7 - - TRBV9 CASSVVPGSEQYF TGTGCCAGCAGCGTAGTTCCGGGTAGCGAGCAGTACTTC
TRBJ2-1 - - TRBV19 CASSIMKSSYNEQFF TGTGCCAGTAGTATCATGAAGAGCTCCTACAATGAGCAGTTCTTC
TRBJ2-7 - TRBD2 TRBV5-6 CASSLGTRFEQYF TGTGCCAGCAGCTTGGGGACTAGATTCGAGCAGTACTTC
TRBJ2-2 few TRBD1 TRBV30 CAWSKGQSNTGELFF TGTGCCTGGAGCAAGGGACAGTCTAACACCGGGGAGCTGTTTTTT
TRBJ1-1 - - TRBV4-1 CASSQSGVYMNTEAFF TGCGCCAGCAGCCAATCCGGGGTTTACATGAACACTGAAGCTTTCTTT
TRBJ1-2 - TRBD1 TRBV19 CASSAGGYGYTF TGTGCCAGTAGCGCAGGGGGCTATGGCTACACCTTC
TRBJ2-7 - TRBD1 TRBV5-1 CASSLGQGVYEQYF TGCGCCAGCAGCTTGGGGCAGGGGGTGTACGAGCAGTACTTC
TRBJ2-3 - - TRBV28 CASRVASAHTDTQYF TGTGCCAGCAGGGTTGCTAGCGCCCACACAGATACGCAGTATTTT
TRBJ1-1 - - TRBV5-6 CASSLLRRLGEAFF TGTGCCAGCAGCCTCCTCAGGAGGCTGGGTGAAGCTTTCTTT
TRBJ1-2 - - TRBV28 CASSFLVSRGSSGGYTF TGTGCCAGCAGTTTTTTGGTGTCCCGCGGCTCTTCTGGTGGCTACACCTTC
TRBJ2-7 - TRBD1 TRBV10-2 CASSEPGQYLTEQYF TGCGCCAGCAGTGAGCCGGGACAGTATCTCACGGAGCAGTACTTC
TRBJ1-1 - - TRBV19 CASSISVGMRVTEAFF TGTGCCAGTAGTATATCGGTGGGGATGCGGGTCACTGAAGCTTTCTTT
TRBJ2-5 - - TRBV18 CASSPPNSQETQYF TGTGCCAGCTCACCACCTAACAGCCAAGAGACCCAGTACTTC
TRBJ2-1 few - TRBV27 CASSSQGISYNEQFF TGTGCCAGCAGTTCACAGGGAATCTCCTACAATGAGCAGTTCTTC
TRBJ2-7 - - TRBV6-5 CASSYGRGPYEQYF TGTGCCAGCAGTTACGGCAGGGGACCCTACGAGCAGTACTTC
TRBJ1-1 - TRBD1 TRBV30 CAWITTGTANTEAFF TGTGCCTGGATAACAACCGGGACAGCTAACACTGAAGCTTTCTTT
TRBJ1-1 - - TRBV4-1 CASSQETTGPNTEAFF TGCGCCAGCAGCCAAGAGACGACAGGTCCGAACACTGAAGCTTTCTTT
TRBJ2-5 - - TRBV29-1 CSIIGTQRGVETQYF TGCAGCATCATTGGGACTCAACGGGGCGTCGAGACCCAGTACTTC
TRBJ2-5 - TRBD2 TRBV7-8 CASSAGGGREGETQYF TGTGCCAGCAGCGCGGGAGGGGGACGGGAGGGCGAGACCCAGTACTTC
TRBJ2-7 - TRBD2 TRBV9 CASSVGGTSAPSSYEQYF TGTGCCAGCAGCGTAGGGGGGACTAGCGCACCAAGCTCCTACGAGCAGTACTTC
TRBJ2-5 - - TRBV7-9 CASSLSGETQYF TGTGCCAGCAGCTTATCCGGAGAGACCCAGTACTTC
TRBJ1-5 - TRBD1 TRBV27 CASSSQGAGNQPQHF TGTGCCAGCAGTTCCCAGGGGGCGGGCAATCAGCCCCAGCATTTT
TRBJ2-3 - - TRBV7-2 CASSRLTADTQYF TGTGCCAGCAGCCGACTCACTGCAGATACGCAGTATTTT
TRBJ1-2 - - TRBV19 CASSNRQLLNYGYTF TGTGCCAGTAGTAACCGACAGCTCTTAAACTATGGCTACACCTTC
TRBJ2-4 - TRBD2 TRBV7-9 CASSLGGKNIQYF TGTGCCAGCAGCTTGGGAGGGAAAAACATTCAGTACTTC
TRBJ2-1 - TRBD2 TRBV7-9 CASKASGSLGYNEQFF TGTGCCAGCAAAGCTAGCGGGAGCCTTGGATACAATGAGCAGTTCTTC
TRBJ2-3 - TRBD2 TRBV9 CASSVFGLAGEADTQYF TGTGCCAGCAGCGTTTTTGGACTAGCGGGAGAAGCAGATACGCAGTATTTT
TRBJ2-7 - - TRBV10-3 CAISITGYEQYF TGTGCCATCAGTATCACAGGGTACGAGCAGTACTTC
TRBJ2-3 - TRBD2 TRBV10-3 CAIALGLGRTDTQYF TGTGCCATTGCGCTGGGACTAGGGAGGACAGATACGCAGTATTTT
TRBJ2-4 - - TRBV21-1 CASSKVGGRGVKNIQYF TGTGCCAGCAGCAAAGTCGGGGGCAGGGGGGTCAAAAACATTCAGTACTTC
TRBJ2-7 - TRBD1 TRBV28 CASSSGQGVFEQYF TGTGCCAGCAGTTCGGGACAGGGGGTATTCGAGCAGTACTTC
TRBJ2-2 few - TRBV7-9 CASSLNTGELFF TGTGCCAGCAGCCTGAACACCGGGGAGCTGTTTTTT
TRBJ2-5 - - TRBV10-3 CAISEGLQVWETQYF TGTGCCATCAGTGAGGGACTTCAAGTCTGGGAGACCCAGTACTTC
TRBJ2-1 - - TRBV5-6 CASSSPRATFSNEQFF TGTGCCAGCAGCTCCCCCAGGGCTACGTTTAGCAATGAGCAGTTCTTC
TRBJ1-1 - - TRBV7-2 CASSLAANTEAFF TGTGCCAGCAGCTTAGCAGCGAACACTGAAGCTTTCTTT
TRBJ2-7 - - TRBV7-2 CASSSWPRGRSYEQYF TGTGCCAGCAGCTCGTGGCCCCGGGGGAGGTCCTACGAGCAGTACTTC
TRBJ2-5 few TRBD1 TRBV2 CASRIQGARGETQYF TGTGCCAGCAGGATACAGGGGGCGAGGGGAGAGACCCAGTACTTC
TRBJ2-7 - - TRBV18 CASSPSFAGRRVEQYF TGTGCCAGCTCACCATCCTTCGCCGGGAGACGGGTCGAGCAGTACTTC
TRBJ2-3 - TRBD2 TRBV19 CASSISTRASGYADTQYF TGTGCCAGTAGTATATCAACCCGCGCTAGCGGGTATGCAGATACGCAGTATTTT
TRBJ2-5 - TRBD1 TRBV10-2 CASSGPDWTGGSWEETQYF TGCGCCAGCAGTGGGCCTGATTGGACAGGGGGCAGTTGGGAAGAGACCCAGTACTTC
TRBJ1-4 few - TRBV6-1 CASSATVPSTPTNEKLFF TGTGCCAGCAGTGCGACAGTCCCCTCGACTCCAACTAATGAAAAACTGTTTTTT
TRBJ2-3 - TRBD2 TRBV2 CASLGAGAADTQYF TGTGCCAGCCTTGGCGCGGGAGCCGCAGATACGCAGTATTTT
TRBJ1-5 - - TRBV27 CASSLHSRNQPQHF TGTGCCAGCAGCCTTCACAGCCGCAATCAGCCCCAGCATTTT
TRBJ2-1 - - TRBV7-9 CASSLTLARYNEQFF TGTGCCAGCAGCTTAACTCTAGCGAGGTACAATGAGCAGTTCTTC
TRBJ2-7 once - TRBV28 CASSLDTQGAYEQYF TGTGCCAGCAGTCTCGATACACAGGGTGCGTACGAGCAGTACTTC
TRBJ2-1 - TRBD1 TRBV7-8 CASSYQGQGYNEQFF TGTGCCAGCAGCTACCAAGGACAGGGCTACAATGAGCAGTTCTTC
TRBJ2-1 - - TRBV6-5 CASSYSVEGVNEQFF TGTGCCAGCAGTTACTCGGTGGAGGGCGTCAATGAGCAGTTCTTC
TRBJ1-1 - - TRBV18 CASSGRAVNTEAFF TGTGCCAGCTCAGGCAGGGCCGTGAACACTGAAGCTTTCTTT
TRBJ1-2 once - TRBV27 CASSLAPVYGYTF TGTGCCAGCAGTTTGGCCCCAGTCTATGGCTACACCTTC